Below, 5 T cell receptor beta chains from the same sample are listed, as sequenced in a study of cytomegalovirus exposure and HLA in healthy donors (dated by TCRdb to the late 2010s). The library was obtained by the immunoSEQ multiplex PCR assay. For the multiplex PCR, a mixture combining 60 forward primers for TCR Vbeta segments and 13 reverse primers for TCR Jbeta segments was used. TCRdb re-hosts the immuneACCESS table, in-frame sequences only. Its copies lack some clones; in the studies checked, an unresolved V gene accounts for under half of them, and the cause for the rest is not known. The sample records about 130,000 clones, around 83% of which are singletons. Approximately 6.7% of the sample comes from the top ten. The sample was PBMCs. The receptors shown here come from a woman aged 25 to 45 in good health and CMV-seropositive.

The sample holds a few counts of this clone. The genes are TRBV28 and TRBJ2-7, with D perhaps matching TRBD2 (6 bases). V was cut by 2 bases and J by 12 bases, with 11 bases left in between. Germline loops: CDR1 MDHEN, CDR2 SYDVKM. The length of the CDR3 is 11 residues. CDR3 bases: TGTGCCAGCAGTTTACTGGGGACTCCGTACTTC. Translation: CASSLLGTPYF.

The chain employs TRBV5-5 and TRBJ2-7, with D perhaps TRBD1 (6 bases). Trimming removed 1 base from V and 5 bases from J, with 10 bases in between. Germline values: CDR1 SGHKS, CDR2 YYEKEE (reference sequence). This CDR3 contains 13 residues. The CDR3 nucleotides are TGTGCCAGCAGCTTGATGGGGGCCAACGAGCAGTACTTC. Protein sequence: CASSLMGANEQYF.

The sample holds one count of this clone. Other DNA sequences of this sample code for an identical CDR3. The genes are TRBV7-9 and TRBJ2-5; no clear D. Germline V lookup: CDR1 SEHNR, CDR2 FQNEAQ (reference sequence). The CDR3 has 11 residues. V lost 6 bases and J lost 2, with 4 bases in between. The CDR3 sequence is CASSPQETQYF. CDR3 sequence (DNA): TGTGCCAGCAGTCCACAAGAGACCCAGTACTTC.

J is TRBJ2-5 and V is TRBV7-9; TRBD1 might be the D (5 bases). The end of the DNA aligns better with TRBJ2-7, so the J call may be wrong. The CDR3 contains 13 residues. Germline V gives CDR1 SEHNR, CDR2 FQNEAQ (reference sequence). The CDR3 sequence is CASSFTGYHEQYF. CDR3 in DNA: TGTGCCAGCAGTTTTACAGGTTACCACGAGCAGTACTTC.

The V call is TRBV5-1, the J call TRBJ2-7; D remains unclear. CDR1 and CDR2 (germline): SGHRS, YFSETQ. This CDR3 is 16 amino acids long. Trimming left V 0 bases short and J 0 bases short, with 13 bases between. The CDR3 is CASSLGVGASSYEQYF. CDR3 DNA: TGCGCCAGCAGCTTGGGGGTGGGCGCGAGCTCCTACGAGCAGTACTTC.